Each of the 13 T cell receptor beta chains below was sequenced from the same sample in a study of T cells after yellow fever vaccination. TCRdb independently ran MiXCR on the 5' RACE reads; one entry per CDR3 protein. This table has 500,000 to 650,000 distinct CDR3 sequences, about a sixth appearing once. Sequences were derived from PBMCs, sampled 5 days after the first yellow fever vaccination. The receptor source for this set is a man in his late teens or twenties who received the YFV17D yellow fever vaccine.

In this sample, this clonotype turned up a few times. The chain links TRBV5-6 to TRBJ1-1; D is possibly TRBD1 (6 bases). Trimming stripped 4 bases from V and 3 bases from J, with 13 bases between. CDR3 size: 14 residues. Germline CDR1 SGHDT, CDR2 YYEEEE. This CDR3 reads CASSPLGADTEAFF. The CDR3 DNA reads TGTGCCAGCAGCCCGTTGGGGGCGGACACTGAAGCTTTCTTT.

The rearrangement uses TRBV21-1 and TRBJ1-2; whether TRBD1, the table's D call, matches the DNA was not checked. TRBV21-1 is reported as a pseudogene. CDR3 length: 17 residues. This chain's CDR3 is CASSKISCSQEKYGYTF. As DNA, the CDR3 is TGTGCCAGCAGCAAAATTTCCTGTAGCCAGGAGAAGTATGGCTACACCTTC.

The CDR3 DNA reads TGTGCCAGTAACAGGGGCCGGACCGGGGAGCTGTTTTTT. It translates to CASNRGRTGELFF. V and J are TRBV12-3 or TRBV12-4 and TRBJ2-2; 7 positions match TRBD1. V lost 9 bases, J lost 5 bases, and 6 bases stayed unmatched. This CDR3 has 13 residues.

CDR3 DNA sequence: TGTGCCAGCAGCGTACCACCGATCTCTTCGGAGCAGTTCTTC. Translated, it gives CASSVPPISSEQFF. The gene calls are TRBV9 and TRBJ2-1; no firm D call. Trimming stripped 1 base from V and 10 bases from J, with 15 bases between. Germline V CDR1 and CDR2: SGDLS, YYNGEE. The CDR3 is 14 residues long. Full variable domain (missing parts from reference TRBV9 and TRBJ2-1): DSGVTQTPKHLITATGQRVTLRCSPRSGDLSVYWYQQSLDQGLQFLIQYYNGEERAKGNILERFSAQQFPDLHSELNLSSLELGDSALYFCASSVPPISSEQFFGPGTRLTVL.

The CDR3 nucleotides read TGTGCCAGCGGACAGGGGGCTCACTACAATGAGCAGTTCTTC. Residues: CASGQGAHYNEQFF. V gene TRBV6-2 or TRBV6-3 combines with J gene TRBJ2-1; 11 nucleotides line up with TRBD1. CDR3 length: 14 amino acids. The ends lost 8 bases at V and 3 bases at J; junction bases unmatched: 3. In germline, CDR1 is MNHEY, CDR2 SVGEGT.

The chain employs TRBV6-1 and TRBJ2-4; the match to TRBD2 covers 7 bases. This CDR3 has 15 amino acids. Per germline, CDR1 MNHNS and CDR2 SASEGT. Trimming at V came to 6 bases and at J to 3 bases, leaving 8 bases not matched to a gene. The CDR3 protein is CASSALGGSKNIQYF. DNA for the CDR3: TGTGCCAGCAGCGCACTCGGGGGGAGCAAAAACATTCAGTACTTC.

The V and J genes are TRBV29-1 and TRBJ2-2; 10 positions agree with TRBD2. The J segment lost 2 bases and the V segment lost 7 bases, leaving 10 bases of the junction unmatched. Germline CDR1 is SQVTM and CDR2 is ANQGSEA. The CDR3 covers 16 residues. The CDR3 here is CSALLAGGPNTGELFF. Here the CDR3 DNA reads TGCAGCGCCCTTTTAGCGGGGGGACCTAACACCGGGGAGCTGTTTTTT.

V is TRBV10-3 and J is TRBJ1-1; D is perhaps TRBD1 (5 bases). Germline CDR1 is ENHRY and CDR2 is SYGVKD. Trimming pared 6 bases from V and 5 bases from J, leaving 19 bases between. This CDR3 is built from 15 residues. For the CDR3, the DNA is TGTGCCATCAGAATCCGGGACCCAGGCGGGACTGAAGCTTTCTTT. Amino acid sequence: CAIRIRDPGGTEAFF.

J is TRBJ2-1 and V is TRBV5-5; D is unresolved. This CDR3 is 15 amino acids long. Trimming took off 4 bases at V and 2 bases at J, with 13 bases between the two ends. Germline V CDR1 and CDR2: SGHKS, YYEKEE (reference sequence). The CDR3 sequence: CASSPSGIPYNEQFF. The CDR3 nucleotides read TGTGCCAGCAGCCCGTCAGGTATCCCCTACAATGAGCAGTTCTTC.

V and J are TRBV7-2 and TRBJ1-5; D gene ambiguous. V lost 5 bases to trimming and J lost 1 base, with 9 bases between them. This CDR3 has 14 residues. The germline CDR1 and CDR2 sequences are SGHTA and FQGNSA. The CDR3 DNA reads TGTGCCAGCAGCCCATACATCAGCAATCAGCCCCAGCATTTT. As protein: CASSPYISNQPQHF.

The table lists this clonotype with many counts. The chain joins TRBV19 to TRBJ1-2, with 7 bases identical to TRBD1. This CDR3 is 15 amino acids long. V gave up 1 base and J gave up 4 bases; unmatched junction bases: 6. CDR1 is LNHDA, CDR2 SQIVND, per germline (reference sequence). The CDR3 nucleotides are TGTGCCAGTAGTATAGCTGGGACAGAAGCCTATGGCTACACCTTC. Residues: CASSIAGTEAYGYTF.

V and J are TRBV11-1 and TRBJ2-1; 8 bases agree with TRBD2. CDR1 and CDR2 (germline): SGHAT, FQDESV (reference sequence). CDR3 size: 16 residues. V lost 8 bases and J lost 3; bases outside the gene matches: 12. The CDR3 sequence is CASQTTAGAHYNEQFF. The CDR3 nucleotides are TGTGCCAGCCAAACCACAGCGGGGGCGCACTACAATGAGCAGTTCTTC.

This clonotype was counted between two and nine times. The CDR3 loop reads CASDRRSTDTQYF. In nucleotides, the CDR3 is TGTGCCAGTGACCGCCGAAGCACAGATACGCAGTATTTT. V gene TRBV7-9 combines with J gene TRBJ2-3; D unclear. The length of the CDR3 is 13 residues. The V end lost 9 bases, the J end lost 0 bases, and 10 bases lay between the germline ends. Germline V gives CDR1 SEHNR, CDR2 FQNEAQ (reference sequence). Based on the CDR3 plus reference TRBV7-9 and TRBJ2-3, the full variable domain is DTGVSQNPRHKITKRGQNVTFRCDPISEHNRLYWYRQTLGQGPEFLTYFQNEAQLEKSRLLSDRFSAERPKGSFSTLEIQRTEQGDSAMYLCASDRRSTDTQYFGPGTRLTVL.